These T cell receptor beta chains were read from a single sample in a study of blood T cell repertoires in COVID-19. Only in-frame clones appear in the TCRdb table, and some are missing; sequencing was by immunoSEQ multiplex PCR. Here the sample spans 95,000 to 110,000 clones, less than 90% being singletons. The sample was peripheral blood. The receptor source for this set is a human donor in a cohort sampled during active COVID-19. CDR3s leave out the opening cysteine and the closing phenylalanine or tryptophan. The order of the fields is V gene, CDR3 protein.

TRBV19 ASSIWGDEQF
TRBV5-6 ASRLAERETQY
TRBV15 ATSRGGETQY
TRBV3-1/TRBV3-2 ASSDRLDTQY
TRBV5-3 ARSLGFTRGRGPGTGELF
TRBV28 ASSLDYTGELF
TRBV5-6 ASSAAQGAQQETQY
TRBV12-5 ASGNQTVYGYT
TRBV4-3 ASSQGALTEAF
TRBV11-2 ASSLSSGTAYEQY
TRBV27 ASGRGSPGSEQF
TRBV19 ASAWGTGVADTQY
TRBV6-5 ASRADNNSPLH
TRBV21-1 ARKVSGGLNTGELF